This record looks at one T cell receptor beta chain sequence and its context. This clonotype was observed at least ten times. Its antigen remains undetermined. A read error may produce the germline difference seen at one junction end. Library preparation was by 5' RACE. The run used an Illumina HiSeq 2500. A second PCR of roughly 7 to 11 cycles was performed with a sample-barcoded 5' primer and a J-beta primer mix. Each TCR beta cDNA molecule received a unique molecular identifier from a template-switch 5' adaptor carrying 12 random nucleotides. Each sample yielded at least 3 million CDR3-containing paired-end reads. First-strand cDNA was synthesized from all RNA with the Mint cDNA synthesis kit, primed by a TRBC-specific oligonucleotide. Following uracil-DNA glycosylase treatment, a first 18-cycle PCR with universal primers M1SS and BC2_uni_R was performed on all cDNA. On the authors' methods: Each sample was normalized by randomly selecting 1 million high-quality reads, each carrying a distinct molecular identifier. Reads with shared molecular identifiers were discarded instead of being binned into consensus sequences. MiTCR, with a Q25 quality threshold and the strictest error-elimination algorithm, was used for CDR3 identification, clonotype clustering and error correction. A nonparametric unseen species model with Euler transformation was used to estimate lower-bound total TCR beta diversity. The raw public data were reprocessed by TCRdb itself: fastp quality trimming at Q25, MiXCR clonotype calling, in-frame beta chains only. One record per CDR3 amino acid sequence lists the most common genes and DNA. TCRdb's processing, not the study's, gives the V and J calls here. This sample lists about 650,000 distinct CDR3 sequences; 32% were detected once. The top ten constitute approximately 15% of the sample.

The approximately 39 donors, aged about 6 to 95 years, were systemically healthy Caucasian individuals from Russia. Around 9.8 milliliters of peripheral blood were collected from each donor into EDTA-treated Vacutainer tubes. PBMCs were isolated by Ficoll-Paque density-gradient centrifugation, with at least 6.5 million obtained per sample. Total RNA was extracted from PBMCs with Trizol reagent, with at least 6 micrograms obtained per sample. The percentages of naive CD45RAhigh/CD27high T cells were determined by flow cytometry on a PBMC aliquot from every donor. The data derive from a study of blood T cells in healthy people across ages (dated by TCRdb to about 2015). In the study overall: In model experiments, roughly one uniquely barcoded TCR beta cDNA molecule per two T cells was captured by template switching. Age-related changes in TCR beta repertoire diversity were measured in the study by deep sequencing normalized with unique cDNA molecular identifiers. The donors were split into four age groups: young (average around 15 years), middle-aged (around 40), aged (62) and long-lived (approximately 80). To avoid experimental bias, donors of different ages were distributed randomly across sequencing lanes. For two donors (one aged 18 to 30 and one aged 80 or older), the study analyzed two additional independent replicas of 1 million unique cDNA reads from the same blood draw.

The germline V gene supplies CDR1 SGHRS and CDR2 YFSETQ. Measured from the cysteine to the phenylalanine, the CDR3 is 16 residues long. Only the CDR3 DNA stays, 48 bases, in frame from base 1. Points the paper makes about the study in general: Because profiling used bulk unsorted PBMCs, naive and antigen-experienced compartments could not be compared conclusively. Compared with the aged group, the long-lived group had more naive CD4+ T cells, fewer expanded clones and increased TCR diversity, suggesting age selection. A strong correlation was found between observed TCR beta diversity and the percentage of naive T cells measured by flow cytometry. Estimates of total diversity based on one million sequenced T cells were considered lower bounds and underestimates. Observed TCR beta diversity per million T cells fell roughly linearly with age, and a significant reduction was already apparent by age roughly 40. Because donor CMV infection status was unknown, age-related changes in expanded clonotypes were potentially confounded.

This receptor was identified in a woman of 80 years or more in good health. Donor details come from another sample of the same person, matched by shared clones. The specimen was blood. The chain joins TRBV5-1 to TRBJ2-5; TRBD2 fits 13 bases in the junction. In nucleotides, the sequence is TGTGCCAGCAGCTCGGGACTAGCGGGGCCCCAAGAGACCCAGTACTTC. This yields the protein CASSSGLAGPQETQYF.